This T cell receptor beta chain appears in the sequencing data of a study of T-cell memory formation after mild COVID-19. One entry per CDR3 protein results from TCRdb running MiXCR on the 5' RACE reads. The table has about 55,000 distinct CDR3 sequences, 9% to 9.5% seen once. The study's findings and limits: Contracting CD8+ clones were enriched in EMRA, CD4+ mainly in CM and EM.

The sample holds a few counts of this clonotype. The antigen is unknown. This sequence originates from a man aged 18 to 35 who had mild COVID-19 (a few samples of this study predate the infection). Cell type and time point are not known. The sample comprised PBMCs or a T cell subset sorted from them (not recorded which).

Here the CDR3 reads CASSRGLAGVPGELFF. The DNA of the CDR3 is TGTGCCAGCAGCAGGGGACTAGCGGGGGTTCCCGGGGAGCTGTTTTTT. The gene calls are TRBV21-1 and TRBJ2-2; the listed D gene, TRBD2, was not tested against the DNA. TRBV21-1 is annotated as a pseudogene. This CDR3 is built from 16 residues.